What follows are 23 T cell receptor beta chains derived from one specimen sequenced in a study of shared clonotypes between healthy human individuals. Produced via immunoSEQ multiplex PCR; TCRdb's table is partial and in-frame only. The table lists about a million clones, about 72% of them singletons, with over 0.8% in the top ten. Material for sequencing was memory CD4+ T cells from PBMCs. The subset: CD45RA-negative fraction. The receptors derive from a young man in good health. Some clones in this sample may be carry-over from other donors' samples.

This clone appeared once. The rearrangement uses TRBV7-8 and TRBJ2-7; 11 bases line up with TRBD2. Germline CDR1 reads SGHVS; CDR2 reads FQNEAQ. This CDR3 is built from 14 residues. V lost 3 bases, J lost 6 bases, and 4 bases stayed unmatched. CDR3 protein: CASSFSSGGGEQYF. The CDR3 bases are TGTGCCAGCAGCTTTAGTAGCGGGGGGGGCGAGCAGTACTTC.

This clone was recorded only once. The CDR3 is CASSYRDRGDYGYTF. In nucleotides, the CDR3 is TGTGCCAGCAGTTACCGGGACAGGGGGGACTATGGCTACACCTTC. This chain connects TRBV6-5 to TRBJ1-2, with 11 bases that match TRBD1. The germline V gene has CDR1 MNHEY and CDR2 SVGAGI. The CDR3 runs to 15 residues. Germline trimming cut 2 bases from V and 3 bases from J; bases unmatched to any gene: 2.

This clone has a single count. Its ends do not fully match the called genes, so a read error is possible. This chain uses TRBV28 with TRBJ2-4; no firm D call. Germline-derived CDR1 and CDR2 are MDHEN and SYDVKM. The CDR3 consists of 15 residues. The chain's CDR3 is CASSLLESAKNIQYF. The CDR3 region has the DNA TGTGCCAGCAGCTTATTGGAAAGCGCCAAAAACATTCAGTACTTC.

The rearrangement joins TRBV19 to TRBJ1-1; D gene ambiguous. The V gene's germline CDR1 is LNHDA and CDR2 SQIVND (reference sequence). The CDR3 has 15 residues. With 5 bases removed from V and 4 bases from J, the gap between germline ends came to 17 bases. Here the CDR3 DNA reads TGTGCCAGTAGTTCCGGAAGGGCGGTGAGCACTGAAGCTTTCTTT. Translation: CASSSGRAVSTEAFF.

The chain carries TRBV19 and TRBJ2-3; D is ambiguous. The CDR3 sequence is 14 residues long. Trimming removed 6 bases from V and 5 bases from J, with 15 bases in between. Germline assignment: CDR1 LNHDA and CDR2 SQIVND (reference sequence). The CDR3 is CASSANMGRDTQYF. The DNA for the CDR3 is TGTGCCAGTAGCGCAAACATGGGAAGAGATACGCAGTATTTT.

This chain uses TRBV19 with TRBJ2-7; TRBD1 aligns across 8 bases. Germline-derived CDR1 and CDR2 are LNHDA and SQIVND (reference sequence). The CDR3 covers 15 residues. V shed 4 bases, J shed 5 bases, and the junction held 10 bases outside the gene matches. The CDR3 nucleotides read TGTGCCAGTAGTACCCCCTTGGACAGGGCCAACGAGCAGTACTTC. Its translation: CASSTPLDRANEQYF.

This clone was counted once. A read error may produce the germline difference seen at one junction end. The chain's CDR3 is CSVVSGSSEQYF. The CDR3 region has the DNA TGCAGCGTTGTTAGCGGCTCCTCCGAGCAGTACTTC. This rearrangement joins TRBV29-1 to TRBJ2-7; tentatively, D is TRBD2 (6 bases). CDR1 is SQVTM, CDR2 ANQGSEA, per germline. The CDR3 has 12 residues.

CDR3 amino acids: CASRYTLALKGSSSYEQYF. As DNA, the CDR3 is TGTGCCAGCAGGTACACCCTTGCTCTGAAAGGCAGCAGCTCCTACGAGCAGTACTTC. The rearrangement links TRBV2 to TRBJ2-7; D is unclear. Germline loops: CDR1 SNHLY, CDR2 FYNNEI. Trimming left V 6 bases short and J 0 bases short, with 27 bases between. This CDR3 comprises 19 residues.

This clone was picked up one time. The chain links TRBV5-4 to TRBJ2-7, with 11 bases aligning to TRBD1. V gave up 5 bases and J gave up 3 bases; unmatched junction bases: 4. This CDR3 spans 14 amino acids. The germline V gene has CDR1 SGHNT and CDR2 YYREEE (reference sequence). The chain's CDR3 is CASSRDRGYYEQYF. In nucleotides, the CDR3 is TGTGCCAGCAGTCGGGACAGGGGGTACTACGAGCAGTACTTC.

The V gene is TRBV7-2, the J gene TRBJ2-1, with TRBD2 as a possible D gene (6 bases). This CDR3 spans 13 amino acids. V lost 5 bases, J lost 4 bases, and 9 bases lay in between. The germline gives CDR1 SGHTA, CDR2 FQGNSA. The DNA for the CDR3 is TGTGCCAGCAGCCGCCTAGCGTACAATGAGCAGTTCTTC. Translating it yields CASSRLAYNEQFF.

This clone was observed a single time. The chain links TRBV29-1 to TRBJ2-4; D is perhaps TRBD1 (6 bases). This CDR3 is 11 amino acids long. Germline V gene sequence: CDR1 SQVTM, CDR2 ANQGSEA. V lost 7 bases to trimming and J lost 8 bases, with 12 bases between them. CDR3 bases: TGCAGCGGTATGGGGGCGGACATTCAGTACTTC. It yields the protein CSGMGADIQYF.

J is TRBJ2-3 and V is TRBV15; TRBD2 is a possible D gene (6 bases). Trimming left V 4 bases short and J 5 bases short, with 25 bases between. Germline CDR1 reads LNHNV; CDR2 reads YYDKDF (reference sequence). This CDR3 has 18 residues. The CDR3 protein is CATSTRSLAQRGVDTQYF. CDR3 coding DNA: TGTGCCACCAGCACGCGATCCCTAGCGCAAAGAGGTGTAGATACGCAGTATTTT.

The chain combines TRBV7-6 with TRBJ2-7; D ambiguous. Germline V gene data show CDR1 as SGHVS and CDR2 as FNYEAQ. The CDR3 extends over 14 amino acids. The ends were cut back, 4 bases at V and 2 bases at J, with 12 bases in the middle. CDR3 coding DNA: TGTGCCAGCAGCTCCCCCGGCCGCGCCTACGAGCAGTACTTC. This encodes CASSSPGRAYEQYF.

This chain joins TRBV19 and TRBJ2-7; no definite D call. The CDR3 has 13 residues. CDR1 is LNHDA and CDR2 is SQIVND in the germline V gene (reference sequence). The V and J ends lost 5 bases and 6 bases respectively, with 14 bases between them. This CDR3 reads CASSPRRLGEQYF. In nucleotides, the CDR3 is TGTGCCAGTAGTCCTCGTCGACTGGGCGAGCAGTACTTC.

CDR3 DNA: TGCGCCAGCAGCTTGAGAGGGGATAGCAATCAGCCCCAGCATTTT. It codes for CASSLRGDSNQPQHF. The chain has TRBV5-1 and TRBJ1-5; TRBD1 might be the D (5 bases). The CDR3 totals 15 residues. V lost 1 base and J 0 bases, leaving 8 bases between the germline ends. Germline CDR1 and CDR2: SGHRS and YFSETQ.

This clone appeared once. In DNA form, the CDR3 reads TGCGCCAGCAGCCCTACCTCCTTTTATGGCGAGCAGTACTTC. This codes for CASSPTSFYGEQYF. The chain is built from TRBV4-3 and TRBJ2-7; the D is unclear. Deletions cut 4 bases from V and 6 bases from J, with 16 bases between. The CDR3 is made up of 14 amino acids. Germline V gene data show CDR1 as LGHNA and CDR2 as YSLEER.

The chain combines TRBV5-8 with TRBJ2-7; the D gene is possibly TRBD2 (6 bases). Trimming pared 4 bases from V and 4 bases from J, leaving 15 bases between. The germline CDR1 and CDR2 sequences are SGHTS and YDEGEE. This CDR3 is built from 14 residues. The CDR3 spells CASSRGTRWYEQYF. The CDR3 region has the DNA TGTGCCAGCAGCCGCGGGACTCGGTGGTACGAGCAGTACTTC. The complete variable domain, with remaining parts taken from reference TRBV5-8 and TRBJ2-7, reads EAGVTQSPTHLIKTRGQQATLRCSPISGHTSVYWYQQALGLGLQFLLWYDEGEERNRGNFPPRFSGRQFPNYSSELNVNALELEDSALYLCASSRGTRWYEQYFGPGTRLTVT.

The chain recombines TRBV28 with TRBJ1-5, with no clear D. V lost 2 bases and J 9 bases, leaving 5 bases between the germline ends. The CDR3 is made up of 11 amino acids. In germline, CDR1 is MDHEN, CDR2 SYDVKM. In DNA form, the CDR3 reads TGTGCCAGCAGTTTAGGTAGGCCCCAGCATTTT. Protein product: CASSLGRPQHF.

This clone was recorded only once. The sample has other DNA sequences that encode this CDR3 too. V is TRBV7-2 and J is TRBJ2-5; 11 positions match TRBD2. The CDR3 loop spans 14 amino acids. The germline gives CDR1 SGHTA, CDR2 FQGNSA. J lost 4 bases, V lost 5 bases, and 3 bases had no gene match. CDR3 sequence reads: CASSLGTSGETQYF. As DNA, the CDR3 is TGTGCCAGCAGCCTAGGGACTAGCGGAGAGACCCAGTACTTC.

The V and J genes are TRBV27 and TRBJ1-5; TRBD1 agrees at 7 bases. This CDR3 is built from 12 residues. CDR1 is MNHEY, CDR2 SMNVEV, per germline (reference sequence). The J segment lost 7 bases and the V segment lost 5 bases, leaving 2 bases of the junction unmatched. The CDR3 protein is CASSPGGQPQHF. For the CDR3, the DNA is TGTGCCAGCAGTCCAGGGGGACAGCCCCAGCATTTT.

The chain employs TRBV29-1 and TRBJ2-7, with D perhaps matching TRBD1 (6 bases). There are 13 residues in the CDR3. V gave up 4 bases and J gave up 3 bases, with 13 bases separating them. Germline CDR1 and CDR2: SQVTM and ANQGSEA. CDR3 in DNA: TGCAGCGTTGTTCGGACAGCGAACTACGAGCAGTACTTC. Translation: CSVVRTANYEQYF.

This rearrangement joins TRBV30 to TRBJ1-1; D uncertain. This CDR3 contains 16 residues. Germline-derived CDR1 and CDR2 are GTSNPN and SVGIG (reference sequence). V gave up 2 bases and J gave up 6 bases, with 22 bases separating them. The CDR3 loop is CAWSSLPPEVGAEAFF. The CDR3 nucleotides are TGTGCCTGGAGTTCCCTCCCCCCGGAGGTCGGGGCTGAAGCTTTCTTT. The whole variable domain, remainder taken from reference TRBV30 and TRBJ1-1, is SQTIHQWPATLVQPVGSPLSLECTVEGTSNPNLYWYRQAAGRGLQLLFYSVGIGQISSEVPQNLSASRPQDRQFILSSKKLLLSDSGFYLCAWSSLPPEVGAEAFFGQGTRLTVV.

The genes are TRBV7-2 and TRBJ2-7, with a weak D call TRBD2 (6 bases). V was clipped by 6 bases and J by 4 bases, with 13 bases between them. CDR1 SGHTA and CDR2 FQGNSA come from the germline V gene. The CDR3 has 13 amino acids. The CDR3 DNA reads TGTGCCAGCAGTTACCTACTAGCTTACGAGCAGTACTTC. It specifies CASSYLLAYEQYF. Together with reference TRBV7-2 and TRBJ2-7, the CDR3 gives the full variable domain: GAGVSQSPSNKVTEKGKDVELRCDPISGHTALYWYRQSLGQGLEFLIYFQGNSAPDKSGLPSDRFSAERTGGSVSTLTIQRTQQEDSAVYLCASSYLLAYEQYFGPGTRLTVT.